This T cell receptor (beta chain) stems from a study of neurological immune-mediated disorders. Trimming removed 2 bases at V and 1 base at J, with 9 bases between. The germline V gene has CDR1 SGHRS and CDR2 YFSETQ. The CDR3 covers 14 residues. Over 170 million TCR-beta sequences from 15-18 subjects were obtained in each sequencing run. MiXCR, applied by TCRdb to the 5' RACE reads, yields one record per CDR3 protein. The sample includes more than 30,000 distinct CDR3 sequences, about 4.8% seen only once; the top ten take 23%. This clonotype was counted ten times or more. The sequencing input was PBMCs. The receptor comes from a man in his late teens or twenties in good health. The V and J genes are TRBV5-1 and TRBJ1-1, with D unclear. CDR3: CASSFQGTNTEAFF. DNA for the CDR3: TGCGCCAGCAGCTTTCAAGGAACGAACACTGAAGCTTTCTTT.